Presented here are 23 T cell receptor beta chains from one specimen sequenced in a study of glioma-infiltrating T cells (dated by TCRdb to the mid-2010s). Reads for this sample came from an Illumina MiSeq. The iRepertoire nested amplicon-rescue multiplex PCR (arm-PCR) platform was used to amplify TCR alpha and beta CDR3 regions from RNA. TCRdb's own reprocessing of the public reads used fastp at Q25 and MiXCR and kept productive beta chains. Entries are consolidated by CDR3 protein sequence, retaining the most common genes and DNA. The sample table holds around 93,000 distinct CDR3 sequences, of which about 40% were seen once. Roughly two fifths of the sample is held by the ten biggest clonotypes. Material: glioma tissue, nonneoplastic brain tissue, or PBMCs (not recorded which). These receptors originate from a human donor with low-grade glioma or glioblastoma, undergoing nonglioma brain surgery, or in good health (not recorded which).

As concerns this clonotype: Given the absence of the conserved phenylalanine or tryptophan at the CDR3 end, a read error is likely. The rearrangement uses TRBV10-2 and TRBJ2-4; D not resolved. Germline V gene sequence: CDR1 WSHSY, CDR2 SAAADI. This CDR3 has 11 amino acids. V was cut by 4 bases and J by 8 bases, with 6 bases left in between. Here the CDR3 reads CASSVKDIQYI. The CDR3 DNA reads TGCGCCAGCAGTGTTAAAGACATTCAGTACATC.

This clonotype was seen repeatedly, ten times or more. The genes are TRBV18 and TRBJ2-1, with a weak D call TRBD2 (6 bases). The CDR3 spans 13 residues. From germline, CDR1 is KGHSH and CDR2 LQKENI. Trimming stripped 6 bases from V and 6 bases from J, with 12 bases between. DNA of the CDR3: TGTGCCAGCTCCCCTACGGGAGCCAATGAGCAGTTCTTC. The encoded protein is CASSPTGANEQFF. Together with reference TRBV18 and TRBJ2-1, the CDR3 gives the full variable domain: NAGVMQNPRHLVRRRGQEARLRCSPMKGHSHVYWYRQLPEEGLKFMVYLQKENIIDESGMPKERFSAEFPKEGPSILRIQQVVRGDSAAYFCASSPTGANEQFFGPGTRLTVL.

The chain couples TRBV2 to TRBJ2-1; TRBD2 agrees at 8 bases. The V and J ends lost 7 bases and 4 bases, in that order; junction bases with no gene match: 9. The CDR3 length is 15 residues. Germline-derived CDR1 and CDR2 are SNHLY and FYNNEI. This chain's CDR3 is CASKGSGLGYNEQFF. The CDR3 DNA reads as TGTGCCAGCAAGGGGTCGGGACTAGGATACAATGAGCAGTTCTTC. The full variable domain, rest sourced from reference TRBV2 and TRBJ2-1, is EPEVTQTPSHQVTQMGQEVILRCVPISNHLYFYWYRQILGQKVEFLVSFYNNEISEKSEIFDDQFSVERPDGSNFTLKIRSTKLEDSAMYFCASKGSGLGYNEQFFGPGTRLTVL.

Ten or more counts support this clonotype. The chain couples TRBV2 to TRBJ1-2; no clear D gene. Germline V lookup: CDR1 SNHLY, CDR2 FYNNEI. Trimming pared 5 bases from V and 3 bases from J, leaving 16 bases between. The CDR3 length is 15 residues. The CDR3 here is CASSFSDTTYYGYTF. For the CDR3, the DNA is TGTGCCAGCAGTTTTTCTGATACCACTTACTATGGCTACACCTTC.

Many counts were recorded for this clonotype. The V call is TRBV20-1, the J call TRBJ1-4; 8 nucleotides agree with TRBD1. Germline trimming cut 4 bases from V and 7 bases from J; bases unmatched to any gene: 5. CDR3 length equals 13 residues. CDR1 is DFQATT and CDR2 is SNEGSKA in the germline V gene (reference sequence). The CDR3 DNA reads TGCAGTGCTACAGGGGGCTTAGGTGAAAAACTGTTTTTT. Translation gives CSATGGLGEKLFF.

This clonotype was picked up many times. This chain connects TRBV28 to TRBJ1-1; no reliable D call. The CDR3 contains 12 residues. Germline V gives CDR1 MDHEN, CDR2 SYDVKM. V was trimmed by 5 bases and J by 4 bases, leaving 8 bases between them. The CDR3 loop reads CASSVGTTEAFF. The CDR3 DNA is TGTGCCAGCAGTGTGGGTACCACTGAAGCTTTCTTT.

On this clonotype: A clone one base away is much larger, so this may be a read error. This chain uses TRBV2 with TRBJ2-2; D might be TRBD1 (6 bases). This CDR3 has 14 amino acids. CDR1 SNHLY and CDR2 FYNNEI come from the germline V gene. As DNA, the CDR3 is TGTGCCAGCAGGGAAACAGGGCGCACCGGGGAGCTGTGTTTT. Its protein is CASRETGRTGELCF. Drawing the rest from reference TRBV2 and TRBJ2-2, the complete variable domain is EPEVTQTPSHQVTQMGQEVILRCVPISNHLYFYWYRQILGQKVEFLVSFYNNEISEKSEIFDDQFSVERPDGSNFTLKIRSTKLEDSAMYFCASRETGRTGELCFGEGSRLTVL.

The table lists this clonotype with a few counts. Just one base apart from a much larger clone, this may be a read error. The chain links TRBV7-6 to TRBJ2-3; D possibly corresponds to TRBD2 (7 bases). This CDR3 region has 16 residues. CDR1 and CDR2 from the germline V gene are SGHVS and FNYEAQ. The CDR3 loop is CAGSPLWGGDGDTQYF. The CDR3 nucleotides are TGTGCCGGCAGCCCCCTGTGGGGGGGCGATGGGGATACGCAGTATTTT.

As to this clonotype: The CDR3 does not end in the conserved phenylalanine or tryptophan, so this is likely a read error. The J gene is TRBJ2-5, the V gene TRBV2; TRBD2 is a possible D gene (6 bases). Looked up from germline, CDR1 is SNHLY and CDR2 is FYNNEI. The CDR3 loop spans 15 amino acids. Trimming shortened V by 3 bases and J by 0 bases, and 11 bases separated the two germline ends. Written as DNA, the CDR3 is TGTGCCAGCAGTGATAGCCGGGGGAACCAAGAGACCCAGTACTCC. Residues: CASSDSRGNQETQYS.

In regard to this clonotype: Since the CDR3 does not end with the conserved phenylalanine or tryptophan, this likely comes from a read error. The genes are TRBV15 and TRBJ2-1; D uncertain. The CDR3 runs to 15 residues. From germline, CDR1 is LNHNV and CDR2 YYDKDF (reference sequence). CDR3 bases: TGTGCCACCAGCAGAGATAATGGTCCCTACAATGGGCAGTTCCTC. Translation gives CATSRDNGPYNGQFL.

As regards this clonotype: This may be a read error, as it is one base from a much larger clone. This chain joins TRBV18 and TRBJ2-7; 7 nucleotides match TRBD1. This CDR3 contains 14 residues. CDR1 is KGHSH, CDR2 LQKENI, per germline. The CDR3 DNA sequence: TGTGCCTGCTCACCGACGACAGGGACCTACGAGCAGTACTTC. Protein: CACSPTTGTYEQYF.

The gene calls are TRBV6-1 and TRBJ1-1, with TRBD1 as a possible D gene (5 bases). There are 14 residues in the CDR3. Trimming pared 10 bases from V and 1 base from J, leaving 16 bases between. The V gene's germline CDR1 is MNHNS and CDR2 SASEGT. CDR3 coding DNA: TGTGCCATAGGGGAGAGGGCGGAGAACACTGAAGCTTTCTTT. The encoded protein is CAIGERAENTEAFF.

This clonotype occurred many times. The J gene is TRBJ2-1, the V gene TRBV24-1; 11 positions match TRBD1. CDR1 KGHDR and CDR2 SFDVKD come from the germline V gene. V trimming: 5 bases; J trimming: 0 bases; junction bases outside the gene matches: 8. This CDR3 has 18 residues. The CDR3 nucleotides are TGTGCCACCAGTGGTGGACAGGGGGCAACTTACTCCTACAATGAGCAGTTCTTC. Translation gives CATSGGQGATYSYNEQFF.

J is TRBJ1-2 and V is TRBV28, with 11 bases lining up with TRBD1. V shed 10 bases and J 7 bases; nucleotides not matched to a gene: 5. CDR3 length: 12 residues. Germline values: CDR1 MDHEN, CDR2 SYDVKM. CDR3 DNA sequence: TGTGCCACCGCCGGGACAGGGGGTGGCTACACCTTC. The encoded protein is CATAGTGGGYTF.

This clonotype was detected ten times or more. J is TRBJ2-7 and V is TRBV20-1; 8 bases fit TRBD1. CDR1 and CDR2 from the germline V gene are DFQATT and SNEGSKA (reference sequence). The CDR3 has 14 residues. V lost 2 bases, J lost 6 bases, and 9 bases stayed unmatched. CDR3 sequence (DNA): TGCAGTGCTAGAAACCCAGGGGGCTCGAGCGAGCAGTACTTC. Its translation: CSARNPGGSSEQYF.

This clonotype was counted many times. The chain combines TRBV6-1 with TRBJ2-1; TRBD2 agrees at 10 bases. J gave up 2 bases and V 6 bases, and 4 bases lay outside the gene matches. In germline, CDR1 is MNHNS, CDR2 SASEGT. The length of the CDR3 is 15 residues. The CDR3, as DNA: TGTGCCAGCAGAAGGAGCGGGGGGGCCTACAATGAGCAGTTCTTC. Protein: CASRRSGGAYNEQFF.

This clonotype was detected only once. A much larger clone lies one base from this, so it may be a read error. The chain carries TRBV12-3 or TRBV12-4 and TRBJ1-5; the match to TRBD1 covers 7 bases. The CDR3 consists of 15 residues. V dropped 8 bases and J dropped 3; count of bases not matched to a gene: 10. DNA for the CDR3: TGTGCCAGCGGTCCGTCCAGGGGGACCAATCAGCCCCAGCATTTT. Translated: CASGPSRGTNQPQHF.

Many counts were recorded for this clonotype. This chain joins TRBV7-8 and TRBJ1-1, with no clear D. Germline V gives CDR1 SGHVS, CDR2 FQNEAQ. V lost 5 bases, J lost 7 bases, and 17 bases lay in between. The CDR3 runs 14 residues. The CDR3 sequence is CASSQRGRGNEAFF. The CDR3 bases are TGTGCCAGCAGCCAGCGAGGGAGAGGAAATGAAGCTTTCTTT.

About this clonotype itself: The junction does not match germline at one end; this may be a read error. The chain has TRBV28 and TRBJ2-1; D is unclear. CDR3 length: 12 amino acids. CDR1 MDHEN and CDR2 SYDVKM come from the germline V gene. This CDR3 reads CASRFTLDEQPF. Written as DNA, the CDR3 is TGTGCCAGCAGATTTACCCTCGATGAGCAGCCCTTC.

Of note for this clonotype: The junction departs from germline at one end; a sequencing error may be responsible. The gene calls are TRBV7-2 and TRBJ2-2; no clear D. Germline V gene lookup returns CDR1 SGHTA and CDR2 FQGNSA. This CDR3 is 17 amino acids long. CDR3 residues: CAGSLDSGDLFSGELFF. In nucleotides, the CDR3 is TGCGCCGGCAGCTTAGATTCTGGAGATCTGTTCTCCGGGGAGCTGTTTTTT. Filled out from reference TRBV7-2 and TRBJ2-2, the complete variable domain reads GAGVSQSPSNKVTEKGKDVELRCDPISGHTALYWYRQSLGQGLEFLIYFQGNSAPDKSGLPSDRFSAERTGGSVSTLTIQRTQQEDSAVYLCAGSLDSGDLFSGELFFGEGSRLTVL.

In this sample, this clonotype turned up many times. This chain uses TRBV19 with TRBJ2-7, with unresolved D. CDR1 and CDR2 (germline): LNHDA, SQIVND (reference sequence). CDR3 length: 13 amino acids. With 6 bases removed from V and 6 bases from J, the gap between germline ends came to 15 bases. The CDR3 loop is CASRPTQHPEQYF. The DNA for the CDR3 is TGTGCCAGTAGACCGACGCAACATCCCGAGCAGTACTTC.

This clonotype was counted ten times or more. DNA of the CDR3: TGCAGCGTTCCTGGGGCATTCAACTATGGCTACACCTTC. Residues: CSVPGAFNYGYTF. The chain recombines TRBV29-1 with TRBJ1-2; TRBD1 might be the D (5 bases). V lost 5 bases to trimming and J lost 2 bases, with 12 bases between them. This CDR3 spans 13 amino acids. Germline lookup yields CDR1 SQVTM and CDR2 ANQGSEA.

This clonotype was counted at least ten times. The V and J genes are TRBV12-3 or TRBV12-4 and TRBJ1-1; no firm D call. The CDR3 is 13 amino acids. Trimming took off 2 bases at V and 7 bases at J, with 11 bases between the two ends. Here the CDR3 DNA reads TGTGCCAGCAGTTTACACTCGAACGGTGAAGCTTTCTTT. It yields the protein CASSLHSNGEAFF.